The present T cell receptor beta chain was sequenced within a study of spatial heterogeneity in lung cancer. Time point here: blood at routine non-recurrence follow-up after resection. Unsorted whole RNA of tumor, nontumor lung or frozen PBMC was sequenced. This clonotype was seen a few times. The V and J ends lost 1 base and 2 bases respectively, with 11 bases between them. Germline V gives CDR1 SGHAT, CDR2 FQNNGV. CDR3 length equals 15 residues. TCRdb re-derived calls from the 5' RACE reads in MiXCR, one entry per CDR3 protein. The sample records some 54,000 distinct CDR3 sequences, 6% to 8.5% being singletons.

The source was PBMCs, collected at follow-up. The chain is built from TRBV11-2 and TRBJ2-5, with D tentatively TRBD2 (5 bases). The source is a female donor with early-stage non-small cell lung cancer. The CDR3 loop reads CASSLAPSGQETQYF. CDR3 in DNA: TGTGCCAGCAGCTTAGCACCGTCGGGGCAAGAGACCCAGTACTTC.